A single sample is the source of the 32 T cell receptor beta chains below, sequenced in a study of CD8+ T cells in alopecia areata. Documented treatment: oral pan-JAK inhibitor, 5-10 mg twice daily. cDNA prepared by RNA extraction and subsequent reverse transcription served as the template for sequencing. Profiled with immunoSEQ multiplex PCR; TCRdb holds only in-frame clones, not every one. The table includes 120,000 to 150,000 clones, around four fifths detected once. Sequencing used CD8+ T cells sorted from blood, obtained at week 4, from a patient treated with tofacitinib. The receptor source for this set is a human donor with alopecia areata.

The chain joins TRBV14 to TRBJ2-1; D is unresolved. CDR1 and CDR2 from the germline V gene are SGHDN and FVKESK. The CDR3 contains 14 residues. V was shortened by 2 bases and J by 7 bases, with 12 bases between the two germline ends. The CDR3 here is CASSQTDTLNEQFF. CDR3 in DNA: TGTGCCAGCAGCCAAACCGATACGTTAAATGAGCAGTTCTTC.

This clone has a single count. This chain connects TRBV4-1 to TRBJ2-7; 8 nucleotides match TRBD2. J gave up 0 bases and V 3 bases, and 10 bases lay outside the gene matches. The germline V gene has CDR1 MGHRA and CDR2 YSYEKL. This CDR3 contains 17 residues. CDR3 bases: TGCGCCAGCAGCCATCCCGGCGGGGGGCATCTCTCCTACGAGCAGTACTTC. It translates to CASSHPGGGHLSYEQYF.

The chain carries TRBV7-9 and TRBJ2-7, with a weak D call TRBD2 (6 bases). The CDR3 sequence is 13 residues long. Trimming pared 5 bases from V and 2 bases from J, leaving 10 bases between. Germline V gene data show CDR1 as SEHNR and CDR2 as FQNEAQ (reference sequence). The CDR3 sequence is CASSMTRAYEQYF. DNA for the CDR3: TGTGCCAGCAGCATGACTAGGGCCTACGAGCAGTACTTC.

This clone was seen a handful of times. The rearrangement joins TRBV21-1 to TRBJ1-6; TRBD1, the table's D call, was not compared with the DNA. TRBV21-1 is marked as a pseudogene. The CDR3 length is 15 residues. CDR3 DNA: TGTGCCAGCAACCCAGGGAAACCCTATAATTCACCCCTCCACTTT. Its protein product is CASNPGKPYNSPLHF.

The chain recombines TRBV7-9 with TRBJ2-3; 12 bases agree with TRBD2. The ends lost 4 bases at V and 3 bases at J; junction bases unmatched: 11. CDR1 and CDR2 from the germline V gene are SEHNR and FQNEAQ (reference sequence). CDR3 length: 18 residues. The CDR3 here is CASSSRDTSGGTTDTQYF. In DNA, the CDR3 is TGTGCCAGCAGCTCCCGAGACACTAGCGGGGGGACTACAGATACGCAGTATTTT.

The V and J genes are TRBV9 and TRBJ1-2; D possibly corresponds to TRBD1 (6 bases). The germline gives CDR1 SGDLS, CDR2 YYNGEE. This CDR3 is 14 amino acids long. V shed 4 bases and J shed 5 bases, with 15 bases lying between them. The chain's CDR3 is CASSTSGTPYGYTF. CDR3 nucleotide sequence: TGTGCCAGCAGCACCTCCGGGACACCGTATGGCTACACCTTC.

The chain carries TRBV27 and TRBJ1-1; D is ambiguous. Germline values: CDR1 MNHEY, CDR2 SMNVEV (reference sequence). V was pared by 5 bases and J by 0 bases, with 13 bases between. There are 15 residues in the CDR3. The CDR3 protein is CASSPAELMNTEAFF. In nucleotides, the CDR3 is TGTGCCAGCAGTCCCGCCGAACTTATGAACACTGAAGCTTTCTTT.

In its sample, this clone was seen a few times. This chain uses TRBV6-1 with TRBJ1-2; the D gene is possibly TRBD1 (6 bases). Per the germline V gene, CDR1 is MNHNS and CDR2 is SASEGT. The V end lost 5 bases, the J end lost 1 base, and 11 bases lay between the germline ends. The CDR3 is 14 residues long. The CDR3 DNA follows: TGTGCCAGCAGTAGGAACAGGGTTAACTATGGCTACACCTTC. Its translation is CASSRNRVNYGYTF.

The chain has TRBV5-6 and TRBJ2-3; 9 nucleotides agree with TRBD1. The CDR3 extends over 17 amino acids. V shed 2 bases, J shed 0 bases, and the junction held 7 bases outside the gene matches. CDR1 is SGHDT and CDR2 is YYEEEE in the germline V gene. CDR3: CASSFAWTGESTDTQYF. The CDR3 DNA is TGTGCCAGCAGCTTCGCCTGGACAGGGGAAAGCACAGATACGCAGTATTTT.

The rearrangement uses TRBV7-9 and TRBJ2-7; D is unclear. The germline V and J ends were trimmed by 1 base and 6 bases, with 7 bases remaining between them. This CDR3 is 12 amino acids long. The V gene's germline CDR1 is SEHNR and CDR2 FQNEAQ (reference sequence). The CDR3 DNA reads TGTGCCAGCAGCTTAGGGTCGGGCGAGCAGTACTTC. It specifies CASSLGSGEQYF.

Of note for this clone: The sample carries other DNA sequences with the same CDR3. V gene TRBV5-1 combines with J gene TRBJ2-7; TRBD1 agrees at 8 bases. With 0 bases clipped from V and 5 bases from J, the junction kept 4 bases outside the gene matches. Germline CDR1 reads SGHRS; CDR2 reads YFSETQ. The CDR3 is made up of 14 amino acids. In DNA, the CDR3 is TGCGCCAGCAGCTTGGGGCAGGGGGCGAACGAGCAGTACTTC. It translates to CASSLGQGANEQYF.

The chain uses TRBV5-4 and TRBJ2-3, with D possibly being TRBD2 (5 bases). Trimming removed 1 base from V and 3 bases from J, with 15 bases in between. Germline V gene lookup returns CDR1 SGHNT and CDR2 YYREEE (reference sequence). The CDR3 is 16 amino acids. This chain's CDR3 is CASSLLGLDVTDTQYF. The CDR3 DNA reads as TGTGCCAGCAGCTTGTTAGGACTGGACGTTACAGATACGCAGTATTTT.

J is TRBJ1-1 and V is TRBV5-1; D is possibly TRBD1 (6 bases). Looked up from germline, CDR1 is SGHRS and CDR2 is YFSETQ. Between the trimmed V and J ends, which lost 2 bases and 1 base, there was a span of 15 bases. The CDR3 is 16 residues long. CDR3 bases: TGCGCCAGCAGCTTTACATCAGGGGTCTCGAACACTGAAGCTTTCTTT. It encodes CASSFTSGVSNTEAFF.

The V gene is TRBV4-1, the J gene TRBJ2-5; D uncertain. V shed 1 base and J shed 3 bases, with 6 bases lying between them. Germline V CDR1 and CDR2: MGHRA, YSYEKL. This CDR3 contains 13 residues. The CDR3 here is CASSQGDEETQYF. The CDR3 DNA reads TGCGCCAGCAGCCAAGGTGATGAAGAGACCCAGTACTTC.

The chain links TRBV30 to TRBJ2-2; maybe TRBD1 (5 bases). CDR1 and CDR2 from the germline V gene are GTSNPN and SVGIG (reference sequence). There are 17 residues in the CDR3. The V end was cut by 5 bases, the J end by 0 bases, with 19 bases between. CDR3 sequence: CAWEPSQTDPNTGELFF. In DNA, the CDR3 is TGTGCCTGGGAACCCTCCCAGACAGACCCGAACACCGGGGAGCTGTTTTTT.

The chain has TRBV9 and TRBJ1-2; D is perhaps TRBD1 (5 bases). The germline CDR1 and CDR2 sequences are SGDLS and YYNGEE. The CDR3 consists of 13 residues. V dropped 0 bases and J dropped 6 bases, with 9 bases sitting between them. The chain's CDR3 is CASSVVAGNGYTF. The CDR3 region has the DNA TGTGCCAGCAGCGTAGTGGCAGGGAATGGCTACACCTTC.

This clone was counted a few times. This chain uses TRBV4-2 with TRBJ2-7, with 13 bases that match TRBD2. The length of the CDR3 is 16 residues. Trimming removed 4 bases from V and 3 bases from J; junction bases left unmatched: 6. Germline V CDR1 and CDR2: LGHNA, YNFKEQ. This CDR3 is CASSPRTSGGYYEQYF. The CDR3 nucleotides read TGTGCCAGCAGCCCCCGGACTAGCGGGGGATACTACGAGCAGTACTTC.

This clone was seen just once. The chain has TRBV6-5 and TRBJ1-4, with D perhaps matching TRBD1 (6 bases). V gave up 2 bases and J gave up 6 bases, with 10 bases separating them. Per germline, CDR1 MNHEY and CDR2 SVGAGI. CDR3 length: 14 amino acids. The CDR3 sequence: CASSYGAGDEKLFF. CDR3 sequence (DNA): TGTGCCAGCAGTTACGGTGCAGGGGATGAAAAACTGTTTTTT.

The chain uses TRBV7-9 and TRBJ2-3; D is unresolved. Per germline, CDR1 SEHNR and CDR2 FQNEAQ (reference sequence). Trimming removed 2 bases at V and 6 bases at J, with 9 bases between. The CDR3 is 13 amino acids. CDR3 residues: CASSLIRGDTQYF. DNA of the CDR3: TGTGCCAGCAGCTTAATACGTGGGGATACGCAGTATTTT.

The genes are TRBV7-9 and TRBJ2-5, with D perhaps matching TRBD2 (6 bases). This CDR3 is built from 16 residues. Germline V gene sequence: CDR1 SEHNR, CDR2 FQNEAQ (reference sequence). V lost 5 bases and J lost 3, with 19 bases in between. The CDR3 DNA follows: TGTGCCAGCAGCCCAGGACGGAGGGGTTCGAAAGAGACCCAGTACTTC. Translating it yields CASSPGRRGSKETQYF.

The chain carries TRBV7-8 and TRBJ2-5; tentatively, D is TRBD1 (6 bases). Per germline, CDR1 SGHVS and CDR2 FQNEAQ. The CDR3 has 14 residues. Trimming removed 5 bases at V and 5 bases at J, with 15 bases between. CDR3 DNA: TGTGCCAGCAGCCTGGATGTCAGGGGCGAGACCCAGTACTTC. Its translation: CASSLDVRGETQYF.

Of note for this clone: No DNA is shown, since the ends of the CDR3 on it are uncertain; the CDR3 is the one TCRdb lists. V usage is TRBV4-2 and J usage is TRBJ1-1. The CDR3 numbers 13 amino acids, ends counted. In germline, CDR1 is LGHNA, CDR2 YNFKEQ. This CDR3 is CASSQDVGDGSFF.

The chain recombines TRBV5-6 with TRBJ2-1; D is possibly TRBD1 (5 bases). V was cut by 4 bases and J by 0 bases, with 20 bases left in between. CDR1 is SGHDT, CDR2 YYEEEE, per germline. The CDR3 loop spans 18 amino acids. The CDR3 reads CASSVNFLDTYSYNEQFF. For the CDR3, the DNA is TGTGCCAGCAGCGTAAACTTCTTGGACACGTACTCCTACAATGAGCAGTTCTTC.

The chain combines TRBV5-6 with TRBJ2-5, with D tentatively TRBD1 or TRBD2 (6 bases each). Trimming took off 3 bases at V and 7 bases at J, with 16 bases between the two ends. Germline V gives CDR1 SGHDT, CDR2 YYEEEE. The CDR3 runs to 14 residues. CDR3 amino acids: CASSWGAGSGTQYF. As DNA, the CDR3 is TGTGCCAGCAGCTGGGGGGCGGGCTCGGGGACCCAGTACTTC.

The chain combines TRBV6-5 with TRBJ2-1; D ambiguous. Germline CDR1 and CDR2: MNHEY and SVGAGI. The CDR3 extends over 15 amino acids. Trimming stripped 5 bases from V and 3 bases from J, with 14 bases between. The CDR3: CASSALGGYYNEQFF. The CDR3 region has the DNA TGTGCCAGCAGTGCTCTCGGCGGCTACTACAATGAGCAGTTCTTC.

The chain recombines TRBV2 with TRBJ2-7; TRBD2 might be the D (5 bases). The CDR3 extends over 12 amino acids. Germline V gene lookup returns CDR1 SNHLY and CDR2 FYNNEI. V was trimmed by 6 bases and J by 2 bases, leaving 8 bases between them. CDR3 sequence reads: CASRDSPYEQYF. CDR3 DNA: TGTGCCAGCAGGGACTCCCCCTACGAGCAGTACTTC.

The chain is built from TRBV6-5 and TRBJ2-1, with 8 positions matching TRBD1. This CDR3 region has 16 residues. Germline V gene data show CDR1 as MNHEY and CDR2 as SVGAGI. V lost 2 bases, J lost 0 bases, and 3 bases stayed unmatched. For the CDR3, the DNA is TGTGCCAGCAGTTACAGTACAGGGGGCTCCTACAATGAGCAGTTCTTC. It is translated as CASSYSTGGSYNEQFF.

The chain joins TRBV13 to TRBJ2-7; tentative D call: TRBD2 (5 bases). Trimming shortened V by 7 bases and J by 0 bases, and 10 bases separated the two germline ends. CDR3 size: 13 residues. The germline V gene has CDR1 PRHDT and CDR2 FYEKMQ (reference sequence). The CDR3: CASKRANSYEQYF. The CDR3 DNA is TGTGCCAGCAAGAGGGCCAACTCCTACGAGCAGTACTTC.

The J gene is TRBJ2-1, the V gene TRBV19; 8 bases map to TRBD1. The J segment lost 1 base and the V segment lost 3 bases, leaving 2 bases of the junction unmatched. In germline, CDR1 is LNHDA, CDR2 SQIVND (reference sequence). CDR3 length: 15 residues. The CDR3 reads CASSITGGSYNEQFF. CDR3 DNA sequence: TGTGCCAGTAGTATTACAGGGGGGTCCTACAATGAGCAGTTCTTC.

The rearrangement uses TRBV28 and TRBJ2-5; D is possibly TRBD2 (5 bases). V lost 2 bases and J 6 bases, leaving 13 bases between the germline ends. CDR3 size: 14 residues. Germline CDR1 reads MDHEN; CDR2 reads SYDVKM. The CDR3 region has the DNA TGTGCCAGCAGTTTAAGGCTAGCTAAGAAGACCCAGTACTTC. The encoded protein is CASSLRLAKKTQYF.

The chain combines TRBV30 with TRBJ2-7, with 9 positions matching TRBD1. J gave up 4 bases and V 4 bases, and 8 bases lay outside the gene matches. The CDR3 loop spans 14 amino acids. CDR1 and CDR2 from the germline V gene are GTSNPN and SVGIG (reference sequence). The CDR3 protein is CAWKTGTGKYEQYF. The CDR3 region has the DNA TGTGCCTGGAAGACCGGGACAGGGAAATACGAGCAGTACTTC.

The rearrangement uses TRBV15 and TRBJ2-7; 8 bases fit TRBD2. Germline CDR1 reads LNHNV; CDR2 reads YYDKDF (reference sequence). V was clipped by 0 bases and J by 5 bases; unmatched bases: 9. The CDR3 is made up of 16 amino acids. The CDR3 DNA follows: TGTGCCACCAGCAGAGAACTCGGGGGGGCAGAAAACGAGCAGTACTTC. Amino acids: CATSRELGGAENEQYF.